This TCR beta chain was sequenced during a study of PD-1 blockade in classical Hodgkin lymphoma. Some clones are missing from TCRdb's copy, which holds only in-frame ones; the method was immunoSEQ multiplex PCR. The sample contains around 21,000 clones, approximately 91% of which appear only once. Time point described: newly diagnosed, previously untreated cHL patient sample. Negative magnetic selection isolated CD4+ T cells from thawed PBMCs. The CDR3 is 14 amino acids. V shed 0 bases, J shed 11 bases, and the junction held 10 bases outside the gene matches. Germline loops: CDR1 SGDLS, CDR2 YYNGEE. The clonotype comes from a human donor with classical Hodgkin lymphoma. Material: CD4+ T cells from blood. This rearrangement joins TRBV9 to TRBJ2-7; 8 bases match TRBD1. CDR3 DNA: TGTGCCAGCAGCGTAGAATGGTGGGACAGGCCAAAGTACTTC. Encoded protein: CASSVEWWDRPKYF.